These 16 T cell receptor beta chains share one sample of origin, sequenced in a study of blood T cell repertoires in COVID-19. Measured with immunoSEQ multiplex PCR; TCRdb has only the in-frame clones, and not every one. The table includes roughly 150,000 clones, over 70% detected once. Material: peripheral blood. These receptors were obtained from a man aged 80 or over with acute or convalescent COVID-19.

The CDR3: CASSEARGSSYEQYF. DNA of the CDR3: TGCGCCAGCAGTGAGGCCCGGGGGTCATCCTACGAGCAGTACTTC. The V gene is TRBV10-1, the J gene TRBJ2-7, with D perhaps matching TRBD2 (6 bases). V was trimmed by 2 bases and J by 1 base, leaving 12 bases between them. Germline values: CDR1 WNHNN, CDR2 SYGVQD (reference sequence). The CDR3 consists of 15 residues.

In this sample, this clone turned up once. This chain joins TRBV11-3 and TRBJ1-1; no reliable D call. The CDR3 loop spans 16 amino acids. The V end was cut by 6 bases, the J end by 6 bases, with 23 bases between. Germline CDR1 is SGHNT and CDR2 is YENEEA. In DNA form, the CDR3 reads TGTGCCAGCAGTGGCCACACAGTCGCGGGGAGTGCTGAAGCTTTCTTT. The encoded protein is CASSGHTVAGSAEAFF.

The chain is built from TRBV5-1 and TRBJ2-7; 7 bases map to TRBD1. Germline CDR1 and CDR2: SGHRS and YFSETQ. The CDR3 consists of 13 residues. Unmatched junction bases numbered 5, after V lost 4 bases and J lost 4 bases. CDR3: CASSRDSLYEQYF. The CDR3 coding sequence is TGCGCCAGCAGCCGGGACAGCCTATACGAGCAGTACTTC.

The chain links TRBV6-5 to TRBJ2-1; D is uncertain. Germline V lookup: CDR1 MNHEY, CDR2 SVGAGI. V was clipped by 7 bases and J by 2 bases, with 15 bases between them. The CDR3 sequence is 15 residues long. This CDR3 is CASIPAGFAYNEQFF. The CDR3 region has the DNA TGTGCCAGCATTCCTGCCGGTTTCGCCTACAATGAGCAGTTCTTC.

V is TRBV2 and J is TRBJ1-5; 9 bases are a match to TRBD1. The CDR3 sequence is 14 residues long. CDR1 and CDR2 from the germline V gene are SNHLY and FYNNEI. J lost 4 bases, V lost 4 bases, and 2 bases had no gene match. This CDR3 reads CASSVTGGNQPQHF. The CDR3 DNA is TGTGCCAGCAGTGTGACAGGGGGGAATCAGCCCCAGCATTTT. Filled out from reference TRBV2 and TRBJ1-5, the complete variable domain reads EPEVTQTPSHQVTQMGQEVILRCVPISNHLYFYWYRQILGQKVEFLVSFYNNEISEKSEIFDDQFSVERPDGSNFTLKIRSTKLEDSAMYFCASSVTGGNQPQHFGDGTRLSIL.

This clone was seen only a few times. The J gene is TRBJ2-1, the V gene TRBV7-3; possible D gene TRBD2, 5 bases. CDR1 is SGHTA, CDR2 FQGTGA, per germline. There are 14 residues in the CDR3. The V end was cut by 5 bases, the J end by 6 bases, with 14 bases between. In DNA form, the CDR3 reads TGTGCCAGCAGCCAGAGCGGAACCCTCAATGAGCAGTTCTTC. Amino acids: CASSQSGTLNEQFF.

The rearrangement joins TRBV2 to TRBJ2-7; D ambiguous. The CDR3 sequence is 14 residues long. Trimming shortened V by 7 bases and J by 0 bases, and 13 bases separated the two germline ends. The germline CDR1 and CDR2 sequences are SNHLY and FYNNEI. The CDR3 nucleotides are TGTGCCAGCACGTCAGACTTGATCTCCTACGAGCAGTACTTC. The encoded protein is CASTSDLISYEQYF.

The chain combines TRBV7-6 with TRBJ2-1, with 9 bases matching TRBD2. After removal of 5 bases from V and 4 bases from J, the junction contained 6 bases not matched to a gene. The CDR3 is 15 amino acids. Germline-derived CDR1 and CDR2 are SGHVS and FNYEAQ. This CDR3 is CASSPASGVYNEQFF. DNA of the CDR3: TGTGCCAGCAGCCCCGCTAGCGGGGTTTACAATGAGCAGTTCTTC.

The chain carries TRBV6-6 and TRBJ1-5; D remains ambiguous. V was shortened by 10 bases and J by 3 bases, with 13 bases between the two germline ends. Germline CDR1 is MNHNY and CDR2 is SVGAGI (reference sequence). The CDR3 runs 13 residues. The CDR3 DNA reads TGTGCCACCCAGGCAATGCTCAATCAGCCCCAGCATTTT. Protein product: CATQAMLNQPQHF.

This chain connects TRBV29-1 to TRBJ2-3; 8 nucleotides agree with TRBD2. The CDR3 is made up of 18 amino acids. V trimming: 3 bases; J trimming: 4 bases; junction bases outside the gene matches: 18. Germline CDR1 SQVTM, CDR2 ANQGSEA. The CDR3 protein is CSVEAQGQRGSLPDTQYF. The CDR3 region has the DNA TGCAGCGTTGAGGCGCAGGGCCAGCGGGGGAGCTTGCCAGATACGCAGTATTTT.

This clone showed up just once. The V gene is TRBV5-6, the J gene TRBJ1-5; D gene unclear. The CDR3 has 13 residues. Trimming stripped 0 bases from V and 10 bases from J, with 11 bases between. In germline, CDR1 is SGHDT, CDR2 YYEEEE. CDR3: CASSLASGTPQHF. DNA for the CDR3: TGTGCCAGCAGCTTGGCCTCGGGAACACCCCAGCATTTT.

In this sample, this clone turned up once. Other DNA sequences from this sample encode an identical CDR3 as well. V gene TRBV10-3 combines with J gene TRBJ2-5; D is possibly TRBD2 (5 bases). Germline V CDR1 and CDR2: ENHRY, SYGVKD. This CDR3 comprises 12 residues. V gave up 8 bases and J gave up 3 bases, with 10 bases separating them. The DNA for the CDR3 is TGTGCCATCTCGGAGGACGAAGAGACCCAGTACTTC. This translates into CAISEDEETQYF.

Only one count was recorded for this clone. V usage is TRBV6-5 and J usage is TRBJ2-1; the D gene is possibly TRBD2 (6 bases). V was pared by 6 bases and J by 4 bases, with 10 bases between. CDR1 is MNHEY and CDR2 is SVGAGI in the germline V gene. The CDR3 length is 13 residues. Here the CDR3 reads CASSLAWYNEQFF. DNA of the CDR3: TGTGCCAGCAGCCTAGCGTGGTACAATGAGCAGTTCTTC.

This chain joins TRBV5-1 and TRBJ1-1; 9 bases fit TRBD1. V shed 0 bases and J 6 bases; nucleotides not matched to a gene: 3. In germline, CDR1 is SGHRS, CDR2 YFSETQ. The CDR3 contains 14 residues. DNA for the CDR3: TGCGCCAGCAGCTTGGGGACAGGGGTGTCTGAAGCTTTCTTT. Its protein product is CASSLGTGVSEAFF.

The chain is built from TRBV11-2 and TRBJ1-1; no clear D gene. V lost 5 bases, J lost 0 bases, and 7 bases lay in between. This CDR3 spans 13 amino acids. Germline CDR1 SGHAT, CDR2 FQNNGV. CDR3 in amino acids: CASSQQMNTEAFF. The CDR3, as DNA: TGTGCCAGCAGCCAACAGATGAACACTGAAGCTTTCTTT.

CDR3 in amino acids: CASSYSSGGWDSPLHF. The CDR3 bases are TGTGCCAGCAGTTACTCGTCGGGAGGGTGGGATTCACCCCTCCACTTT. The chain combines TRBV6-5 with TRBJ1-6; D is unresolved. This CDR3 region has 16 residues. Trimming pared 0 bases from V and 8 bases from J, leaving 14 bases between. CDR1 MNHEY and CDR2 SVGAGI come from the germline V gene.